Sequencing of this T cell receptor (beta chain) was carried out in a study of glioma-infiltrating T cells. Whole-study results and caveats: Very few CDR3 sequences were shared between tissue and blood. Non-neoplastic patients had below-expected tissue-blood divergence, while all gliomas exceeded expectation.

The CDR3 loop spans 14 amino acids. V was cut by 7 bases and J by 2 bases, with 15 bases left in between. Germline lookup yields CDR1 MDHEN and CDR2 SYDVKM. Note on this clonotype: Its antigen is unknown. A much larger clone lies a single base off, so this may be a read error.

Amplification of TCR alpha and beta CDR3 regions from RNA used iRepertoire nested multiplex PCR. Tissue mRNA or PBMC total RNA, 100-400 ng, went into one-step reverse transcription and amplification. MiXCR was run by TCRdb on the multiplex PCR reads, yielding one entry per CDR3 protein. This table holds fewer than 250,000 distinct CDR3 sequences, roughly 32% found once. This clonotype originated in a human donor with low-grade glioma or glioblastoma, undergoing nonglioma brain surgery, or in good health (not recorded which). The V gene is TRBV28, the J gene TRBJ2-7; no definite D call. Sequenced sample: glioma tissue, nonneoplastic brain tissue, or PBMCs (not recorded which). The CDR3 DNA reads TGTGCCAGCATTTTTCACGGCAGTCCCTACGAGCAGTACTTC. Translated: CASIFHGSPYEQYF.